This passage covers 12 T cell receptor beta chains from one sample sequenced in a study of shared clonotypes between healthy human individuals. Produced via immunoSEQ multiplex PCR; TCRdb's table is partial and in-frame only. The data show roughly 2.5 million clones, around nine tenths seen once. The sequenced sample was naive CD4+ T cells sorted from blood. Described subset: CD45RA+ positively selected. These receptors came from a man aged 18 to 30 in good health.

This sequence joins TRBV5-4 and TRBJ1-1, with D possibly matching TRBD1 (5 bases). V gave up 4 bases and J gave up 2 bases, with 15 bases separating them. The CDR3 has 15 amino acids. Per the germline V gene, CDR1 is SGHNT and CDR2 is YYREEE (reference sequence). CDR3 protein: CASSVTARVNTEAFF. The CDR3 coding sequence is TGTGCCAGCAGCGTCACCGCCAGGGTAAACACTGAAGCTTTCTTT.

A single count supports this clone. This chain links TRBV6-5 with TRBJ2-7; tentatively, D is TRBD1 (6 bases). Per germline, CDR1 MNHEY and CDR2 SVGAGI. The ends were cut back, 5 bases at V and 2 bases at J, with 16 bases in the middle. The CDR3 is made up of 15 amino acids. The CDR3 loop reads CASSATGSFPYEQYF. The CDR3 coding sequence is TGTGCCAGCAGTGCTACAGGGTCTTTCCCCTACGAGCAGTACTTC.

The J gene is TRBJ2-3, the V gene TRBV5-1; no definite D call. V lost 3 bases and J 2 bases, leaving 13 bases between the germline ends. CDR1 SGHRS and CDR2 YFSETQ come from the germline V gene. The CDR3 runs 15 residues. CDR3 amino acids: CASSSESLVTDTQYF. The CDR3 coding sequence is TGCGCCAGCAGCTCCGAGTCGCTTGTCACAGATACGCAGTATTTT.

The chain links TRBV11-2 to TRBJ2-3; D may be TRBD2 (6 bases). CDR1 and CDR2 from the germline V gene are SGHAT and FQNNGV. V was trimmed by 4 bases and J by 0 bases, leaving 20 bases between them. This CDR3 has 18 residues. The CDR3 coding sequence is TGTGCCAGCAGCTGGATGGTTAATAGCGGAGGGAGCACAGATACGCAGTATTTT. Translated: CASSWMVNSGGSTDTQYF.

This chain uses TRBV6-7 with TRBJ1-2; TRBD1 might be the D (5 bases). TRBV6-7 is sorted into the ORF group, with uncertain function. This CDR3 is 17 amino acids long. Trimming shortened V by 1 base and J by 3 bases, and 18 bases separated the two germline ends. The CDR3 loop is CASSYCVGPTVYYGYTF. In DNA form, the CDR3 reads TGTGCCAGCAGTTACTGTGTGGGACCGACAGTATACTATGGCTACACCTTC.

Concerning this clone itself: In the same sample, other DNA sequences code for this CDR3. The chain combines TRBV29-1 with TRBJ2-7, with D maybe TRBD2 (5 bases). The CDR3 covers 11 residues. The V end lost 3 bases, the J end lost 3 bases, and 6 bases lay between the germline ends. Looked up from germline, CDR1 is SQVTM and CDR2 is ANQGSEA. CDR3 protein: CSVEGSYEQYF. In DNA form, the CDR3 reads TGCAGCGTTGAGGGGAGCTACGAGCAGTACTTC.

The gene calls are TRBV7-2 and TRBJ2-7; TRBD1 is a possible D gene (5 bases). There are 15 residues in the CDR3. V was trimmed by 4 bases and J by 2 bases, leaving 15 bases between them. In germline, CDR1 is SGHTA, CDR2 FQGNSA. The CDR3 nucleotides are TGTGCCAGCAGCTCCAGCGCAGGGTCGGCCTACGAGCAGTACTTC. This sequence encodes CASSSSAGSAYEQYF. Complete variable domain (other parts from reference TRBV7-2 and TRBJ2-7): GAGVSQSPSNKVTEKGKDVELRCDPISGHTALYWYRQSLGQGLEFLIYFQGNSAPDKSGLPSDRFSAERTGGSVSTLTIQRTQQEDSAVYLCASSSSAGSAYEQYFGPGTRLTVT.

The V and J genes are TRBV6-5 and TRBJ1-5; D unresolved. Germline loops: CDR1 MNHEY, CDR2 SVGAGI. This CDR3 is 13 amino acids long. Trimming pared 0 bases from V and 7 bases from J, leaving 7 bases between. The CDR3 region has the DNA TGTGCCAGCAGTTACTCGATAAGGCAGCCCCAGCATTTT. Protein sequence: CASSYSIRQPQHF.

CDR3 sequence reads: CASSGVVAWANTEAFF. CDR3 DNA: TGTGCCAGCAGTGGGGTGGTGGCCTGGGCGAACACTGAAGCTTTCTTT. The V and J genes are TRBV2 and TRBJ1-1, with D uncertain. Per the germline V gene, CDR1 is SNHLY and CDR2 is FYNNEI. This CDR3 comprises 16 residues. Between the trimmed V and J ends, which lost 4 bases and 1 base, there was a span of 16 bases.

The chain recombines TRBV7-2 with TRBJ2-1; D might be TRBD1 (5 bases). The germline CDR1 and CDR2 sequences are SGHTA and FQGNSA. Trimming shortened V by 6 bases and J by 4 bases, and 10 bases separated the two germline ends. This CDR3 contains 13 residues. The CDR3 region is CASSRGPYNEQFF. CDR3 DNA: TGTGCCAGCAGTAGGGGCCCATACAATGAGCAGTTCTTC.

Concerning this clone: This same CDR3 is encoded by further DNA sequences in the sample. The chain recombines TRBV7-8 with TRBJ2-5, with TRBD2 matching 11 bases. The CDR3 is made up of 15 amino acids. Germline loops: CDR1 SGHVS, CDR2 FQNEAQ. The trim removed 3 bases at V and 4 bases at J, leaving 4 bases unmatched. The CDR3 here is CASSFSGGAGETQYF. The CDR3 region has the DNA TGTGCCAGCAGCTTTAGCGGGGGGGCCGGAGAGACCCAGTACTTC.

The genes are TRBV10-3 and TRBJ2-7, with a tentative D call TRBD1 (6 bases). V was trimmed by 10 bases and J by 2 bases, leaving 12 bases between them. The germline V gene encodes CDR1 ENHRY and CDR2 SYGVKD. The CDR3 covers 12 residues. CDR3 nucleotide sequence: TGTGCCACAGGGGACGGCCCCTACGAGCAGTACTTC. Protein sequence: CATGDGPYEQYF.